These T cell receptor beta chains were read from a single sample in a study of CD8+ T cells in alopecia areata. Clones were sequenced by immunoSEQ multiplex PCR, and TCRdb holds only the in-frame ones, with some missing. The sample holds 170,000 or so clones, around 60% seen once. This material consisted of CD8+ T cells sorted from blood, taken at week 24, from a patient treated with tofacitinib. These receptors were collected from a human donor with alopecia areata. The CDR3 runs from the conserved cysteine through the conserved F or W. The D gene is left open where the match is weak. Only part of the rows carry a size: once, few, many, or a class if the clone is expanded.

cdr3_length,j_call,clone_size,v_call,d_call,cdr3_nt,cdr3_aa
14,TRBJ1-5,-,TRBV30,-,TGTGCCTGGAGTGTACCCAGGAGCAATCAGCCCCAGCATTTT,CAWSVPRSNQPQHF
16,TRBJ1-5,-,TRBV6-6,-,TGTGCCAGCAGTAACCCCCTCGAGGATAGCAATCAGCCCCAGCATTTT,CASSNPLEDSNQPQHF
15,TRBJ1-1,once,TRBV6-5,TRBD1,TGTGCCGGCAGTTCCGGACAGGGGTTATACGGCAAAGCTTTCTTT,CAGSSGQGLYGKAFF
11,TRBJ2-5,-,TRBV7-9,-,TGTGCCAGCAGCTCCCAGGAGACCCAGTACTTC,CASSSQETQYF
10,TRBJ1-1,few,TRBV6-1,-,TGTGCCAGCAGCCCCACTGAAGCTTTCTTT,CASSPTEAFF
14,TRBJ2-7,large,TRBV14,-,TGTGCCAGCAGCCACCTACGACAGGCCTACGAGCAGTACTTC,CASSHLRQAYEQYF
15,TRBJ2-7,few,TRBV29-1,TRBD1,TGCAGCGTTCATACCGTTGGGACAGGGACCTACGAGCAGTACTTC,CSVHTVGTGTYEQYF
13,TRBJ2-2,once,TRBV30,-,TGTGCCTGGAGCGTAGGTGGCACCGGGGAGCTGTTTTTT,CAWSVGGTGELFF
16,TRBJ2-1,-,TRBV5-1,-,TGCGCCAGCTCAATCCAAGAAGGCCACCTCTACAATGAGCAGTTCTTC,CASSIQEGHLYNEQFF
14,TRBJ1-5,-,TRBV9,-,TGTGCCAGCAGCGTAGGGTCAGGGGTTCAGCCCCAGCATTTT,CASSVGSGVQPQHF
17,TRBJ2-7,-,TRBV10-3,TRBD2,TGTGCCATCAGTGAGAGTCCAGCGGGGGGCCTTTCCTACGAGCAGTACTTC,CAISESPAGGLSYEQYF
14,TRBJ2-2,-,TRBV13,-,TGTGCCAGCACTCCCGGACGGAACACCGGGGAGCTGTTTTTT,CASTPGRNTGELFF
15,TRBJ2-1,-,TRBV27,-,TGTGCCAGCAAGGGGGTGGGTAGTCTCGGTAATGAGCAGTTCTTC,CASKGVGSLGNEQFF
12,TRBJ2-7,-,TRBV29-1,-,TGCAGCGTTGAAGGCAGACACTACGAGCAGTACTTC,CSVEGRHYEQYF
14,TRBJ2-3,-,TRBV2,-,TGTGCCAGCCGCGGGGCATCCGTCACAGATACGCAGTATTTT,CASRGASVTDTQYF
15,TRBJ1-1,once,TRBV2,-,TGTGCCAGCAGTGAAGGTCCCAGGTCGCACACTGAAGCTTTCTTT,CASSEGPRSHTEAFF
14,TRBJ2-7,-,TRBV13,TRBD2,TGTGCCTCTCGGGCTAGCGGGGAAGACTACGAGCAGTACTTC,CASRASGEDYEQYF
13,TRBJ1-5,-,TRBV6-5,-,TGTGCCAGTATGACAGGTTCGGGTCAGCCCCAGCATTTT,CASMTGSGQPQHF
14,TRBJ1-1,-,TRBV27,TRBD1,TGTGCCAGCAGTTACAGGGGGATGAACACTGAAGCTTTCTTT,CASSYRGMNTEAFF
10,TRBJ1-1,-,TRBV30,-,TGTGCCTGGGGACAAACTGAAGCTTTCTTT,CAWGQTEAFF
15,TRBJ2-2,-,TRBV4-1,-,TGCGCCAGCAGCCCGGGAGCCGGAGGGGCCGGGGAGCTGTTTTTT,CASSPGAGGAGELFF
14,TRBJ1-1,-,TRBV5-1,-,TGCGCCAGCAGACCACAGGGCCTGAACACTGAAGCTTTCTTT,CASRPQGLNTEAFF
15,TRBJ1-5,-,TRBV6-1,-,TGTGCCAGCAGCCGGGGACGGGAAACACATCAGCCCCAGCATTTT,CASSRGRETHQPQHF
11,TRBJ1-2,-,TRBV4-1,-,TGCGCCAGCAGCCACAACTATGGCTACACCTTC,CASSHNYGYTF
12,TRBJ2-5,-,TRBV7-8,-,TGTGCCAGCAGTCTGGGCAGGGAGACCCAGTACTTC,CASSLGRETQYF
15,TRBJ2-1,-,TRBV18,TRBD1,TGTGCCAGCTACCCGACAGGGGACCTTTACAATGAGCAGTTCTTC,CASYPTGDLYNEQFF
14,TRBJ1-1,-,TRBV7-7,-,TGTGCTAGCAGCCCTCTGGAGGGGAACACTGAAGCTTTCTTT,CASSPLEGNTEAFF
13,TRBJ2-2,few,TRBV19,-,TGTGCCAGTAGTATAGGATCAGGCGGGGAGCTGTTTTTT,CASSIGSGGELFF
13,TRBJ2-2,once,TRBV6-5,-,TGTGCCAGCAGCCCTGGGGGAACCGGGGAGCTGTTTTTT,CASSPGGTGELFF
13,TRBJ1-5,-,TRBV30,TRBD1,TGTGCCTGGAGTCTGGCAGGGGGGCAGCCCCAGCATTTT,CAWSLAGGQPQHF
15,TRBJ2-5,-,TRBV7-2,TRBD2,TGTGCCAGCAGCTCCCGCCCGGGAGCGGGGGAGACCCAGTACTTC,CASSSRPGAGETQYF
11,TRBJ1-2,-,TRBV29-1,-,TGCAGCGTTGTAGGGAGGCATGGCTACACCTTC,CSVVGRHGYTF
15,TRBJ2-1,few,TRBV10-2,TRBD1,TGCGCCAGCAGTGAGTCCCGGGACAGGGGAAATGAGCAGTTCTTC,CASSESRDRGNEQFF
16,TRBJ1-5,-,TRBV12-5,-,TGTGCTAGTGGTTTGTCGGGACGGGATTATAATCAGCCCCAGCATTTT,CASGLSGRDYNQPQHF
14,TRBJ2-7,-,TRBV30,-,TGTGCCTGGAGTGTCCGAGGGACATATAACGAGCAGTACTTC,CAWSVRGTYNEQYF
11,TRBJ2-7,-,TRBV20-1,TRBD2,TGCAGTGCTAGAGGGGGGGGCGAGCAGTACTTC,CSARGGGEQYF
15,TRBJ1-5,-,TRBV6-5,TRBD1,TGTGCCAGCAGTTTGGGAAGGGGGCAGGGTCAGCCCCAGCATTTT,CASSLGRGQGQPQHF
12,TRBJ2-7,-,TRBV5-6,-,TGTGCCAGCAGCTTGGGGAGCGGCGAGCAGTACTTC,CASSLGSGEQYF
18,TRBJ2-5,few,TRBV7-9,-,TGTGCCAGCAGCTTATCCCGAAGGCAGGAGGCATTGGAAGAGACCCAGTACTTC,CASSLSRRQEALEETQYF
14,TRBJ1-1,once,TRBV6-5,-,TGTGCCAGCAGTTACTCGCCAGGGAACACTGAAGCTTTCTTT,CASSYSPGNTEAFF
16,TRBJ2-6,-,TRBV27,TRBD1,TGTGCCAGCAGGGGACAGGGTTCCTCTGGGGCCAACGTCCTGACTTTC,CASRGQGSSGANVLTF
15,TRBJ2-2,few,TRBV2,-,TGTGCCAGCAGTTCTGGTCGGAAAACGGGCGGGGAGCTGTTTTTT,CASSSGRKTGGELFF
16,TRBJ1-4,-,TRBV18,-,TGTGCCAGCTCACCAACAACATTAGCAACTAATGAAAAACTGTTTTTT,CASSPTTLATNEKLFF
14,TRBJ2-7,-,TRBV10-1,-,TGCGCCAGCAGTGAGATGGGGGGCTCCTACGAGCAGTACTTC,CASSEMGGSYEQYF
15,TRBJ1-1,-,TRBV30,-,TGTGCCTGGCTAGAGGCATCACGCATGAACACTGAAGCTTTCTTT,CAWLEASRMNTEAFF
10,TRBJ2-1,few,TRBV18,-,TGTGCCAGCTCCGGAGAGGAGCAGTTCTTC,CASSGEEQFF
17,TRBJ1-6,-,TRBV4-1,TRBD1,TGCGCCAGCAGCCAAGGAGTGGGACAGGGTCGTAATTCACCCCTCCACTTT,CASSQGVGQGRNSPLHF